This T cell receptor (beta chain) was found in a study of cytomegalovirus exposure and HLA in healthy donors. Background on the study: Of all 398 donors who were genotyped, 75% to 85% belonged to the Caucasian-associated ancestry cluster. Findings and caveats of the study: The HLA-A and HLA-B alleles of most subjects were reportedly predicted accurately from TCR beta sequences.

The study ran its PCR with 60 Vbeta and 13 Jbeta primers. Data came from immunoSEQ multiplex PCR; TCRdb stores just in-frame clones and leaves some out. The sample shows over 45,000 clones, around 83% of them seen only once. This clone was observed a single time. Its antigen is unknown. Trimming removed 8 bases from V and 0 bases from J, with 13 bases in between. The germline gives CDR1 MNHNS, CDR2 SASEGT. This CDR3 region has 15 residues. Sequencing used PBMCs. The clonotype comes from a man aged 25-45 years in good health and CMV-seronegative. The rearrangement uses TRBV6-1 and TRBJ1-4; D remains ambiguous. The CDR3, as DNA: TGTGCCAGCCGGCGGCAGCCAGCAACTAATGAAAAACTGTTTTTT. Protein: CASRRQPATNEKLFF.